The T cell receptor (beta chain) under discussion was sequenced for a study of OX40 agonist ivuxolimab in advanced cancers. With regard to the full study: The costimulatory receptor OX40 (CD134) was targeted by ivuxolimab, a fully human IgG2 agonistic monoclonal antibody. Patients were allowed to have had prior anti-PD-1, anti-PD-L1 or anti-CTLA-4 therapy, and around 37% of the dose-escalation patients had previously received checkpoint inhibitors. Of the roughly 50 dose-escalation patients, hepatocellular carcinoma was present in 19, melanoma in approximately 15, renal cell carcinoma in 9 and head and neck cancer in 9. Intravenous ivuxolimab was administered to patients every 2 weeks at six dose levels: 0.01, 0.1, 0.3, 1.5, 3 and 10 mg/kg. Three dose-escalation patients achieved partial responses, one with hepatocellular carcinoma and two with cutaneous melanoma. The paper covers the monotherapy dose-escalation part of the phase I ivuxolimab trial, which included N ≈ 50 patients. In the dose-escalation cohort, around four fifths of patients were male, and the mean age was approximately 60 years with a range of roughly 20 to 80. Peripheral TCRbeta sequencing aimed to test whether ivuxolimab altered TCR sequence diversity and caused clonal T-cell expansion.

What the research found in general, with its limitations: Low levels of normalized T-cell clonal expansion were also shown by some nonresponding patients. On average, CD8+ T cells showed more expanded clones than CD4+ T cells after ivuxolimab. The antigen specificity of the clonally expanded peripheral T cells was not determined. In partial responders in the 0.1-3.0 mg/kg groups, normalized peripheral clonal expansion was found to be among the lowest, especially among CD8+ T cells. At doses of 0.1 to 3.0 mg/kg, clonal expansion of both CD4+ and CD8+ blood T cells was observed from baseline to week 6.

In regard to this clone: The antigen this receptor binds is unknown. No much larger clonotype is one base removed from it; base qualities were not supplied.

Patients with a history of autoimmune disease or receiving systemic immunosuppression were excluded from the trial. In every dose cohort, peripheral blood was drawn for TCR sequencing at baseline, cycle 4 day 1, and cycle 7 day 1. Samples were obtained from an open-label, multicenter, first-in-human phase I dose-escalation trial of ivuxolimab. Adults with locally advanced or metastatic melanoma, renal cell, hepatocellular, or head and neck squamous cell carcinoma were enrolled in the trial. Before TCR sequencing, CD4+ T cells and CD8+ T cells from peripheral blood were sorted into separate populations. For sequencing of the TCRbeta CDR3 region, genomic DNA was extracted from the sorted cells. TCRbeta CDR3 regions were sequenced using the immunoSEQ Assay. In TCRdb, the immuneACCESS table is reduced to in-frame sequences with V and J assigned. These tables do not hold every clone; where another copy was compared, an unresolved V gene accounts for under half, and the others remain unexplained. This sample comprises tens of thousands of clones, 91% of them detected only once. About 6.6% of the sample rests with the top ten.

Cut back by 4 bases and 0 bases, the V and J ends lie 7 bases apart. The cysteine opens and the phenylalanine closes a CDR3 of 14 amino acids. The entry retains the CDR3 DNA only, 42 bases that are in frame from base 1. Sequences MNHNS (CDR1) and SASEGT (CDR2) are obtained from the germline V gene. The chain is made from TRBV6-1 and TRBJ1-5; the D gene is unclear. This receptor was taken from an adult with an advanced solid tumor such as melanoma, head and neck, liver or kidney cancer. The sample here was CD4+ or CD8+ T cells sorted from blood, taken in a trial of the OX40 agonist ivuxolimab. The CDR3 region: CASSVYSSNQPQHF. The sequenced DNA is TGTGCCAGCAGTGTGTACAGTAGCAATCAGCCCCAGCATTTT.